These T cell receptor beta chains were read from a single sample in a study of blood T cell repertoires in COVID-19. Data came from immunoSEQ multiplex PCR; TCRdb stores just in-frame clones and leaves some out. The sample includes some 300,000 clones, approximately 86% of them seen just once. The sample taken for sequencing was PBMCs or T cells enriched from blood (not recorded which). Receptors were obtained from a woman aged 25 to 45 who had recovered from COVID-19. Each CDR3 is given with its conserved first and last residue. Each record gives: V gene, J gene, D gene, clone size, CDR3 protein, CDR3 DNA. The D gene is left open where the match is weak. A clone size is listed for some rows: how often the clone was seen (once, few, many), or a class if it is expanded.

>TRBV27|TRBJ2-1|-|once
CASSQLWLSGSYNEQFF
TGTGCCAGCAGTCAGCTATGGCTATCGGGCTCCTACAATGAGCAGTTCTTC
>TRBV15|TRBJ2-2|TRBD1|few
CATSRDLDRVATGELFF
TGTGCCACCAGCAGAGATCTGGACAGGGTGGCCACCGGGGAGCTGTTTTTT
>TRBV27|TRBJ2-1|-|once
CASSFSRAYNEQFF
TGTGCCAGCAGTTTTAGCAGGGCATACAATGAGCAGTTCTTC
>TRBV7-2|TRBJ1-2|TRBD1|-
CASSLRQGASLGYGYTF
TGTGCCAGCAGCTTAAGACAGGGGGCGTCGTTAGGCTATGGCTACACCTTC
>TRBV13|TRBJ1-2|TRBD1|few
CASSPRDRGEGYGYTF
TGTGCCAGCAGCCCCCGGGACAGGGGGGAAGGCTATGGCTACACCTTC
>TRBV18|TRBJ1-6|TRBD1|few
CASSPETGGGSPLHF
TGTGCCAGCTCACCAGAGACAGGGGGGGGATCACCCCTCCACTTT
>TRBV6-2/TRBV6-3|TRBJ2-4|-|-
CASSHPQLAKNIQYF
TGTGCCAGCAGCCACCCGCAGTTAGCCAAAAACATTCAGTACTTC
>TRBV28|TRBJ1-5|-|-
CASSPGGLYQPQHF
TGTGCCAGCAGTCCTGGCGGCCTGTATCAGCCCCAGCATTTT
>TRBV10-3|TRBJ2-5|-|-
CAIGQKETQYF
TGTGCCATCGGGCAGAAAGAGACCCAGTACTTC
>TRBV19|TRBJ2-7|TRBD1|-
CASSTPGQGSGSYEQYF
TGTGCCAGTAGTACCCCGGGACAGGGATCCGGCTCCTACGAGCAGTACTTC
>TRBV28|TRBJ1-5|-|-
CASTPYGGNQPQHF
TGTGCCAGCACCCCATATGGCGGGAATCAGCCCCAGCATTTT
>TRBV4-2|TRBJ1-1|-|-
CASSQGRQGGYTEAFF
TGTGCCAGCAGCCAAGGTAGGCAGGGTGGGTACACTGAAGCTTTCTTT
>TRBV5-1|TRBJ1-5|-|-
CASSLNNGEHQPQHF
TGCGCCAGCAGCTTGAATAACGGGGAGCATCAGCCCCAGCATTTT
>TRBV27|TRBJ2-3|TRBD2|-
CASRGLAGTDTQYF
TGTGCCAGCCGTGGGCTAGCGGGGACAGATACGCAGTATTTT
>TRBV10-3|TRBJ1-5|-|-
CAISSTMTDSNQPQHF
TGTGCCATCAGTTCAACTATGACGGATAGCAATCAGCCCCAGCATTTT
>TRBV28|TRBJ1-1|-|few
CATGGEFMNTEAFF
TGTGCCACCGGGGGGGAGTTCATGAACACTGAAGCTTTCTTT
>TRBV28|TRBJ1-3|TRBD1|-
CASSPPIDRAGNTIYF
TGTGCCAGCAGTCCCCCTATAGACAGGGCTGGAAACACCATATATTTT
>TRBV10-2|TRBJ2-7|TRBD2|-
CASSGASGIDEQYF
TGCGCCAGCAGTGGTGCTAGCGGGATAGACGAGCAGTACTTC
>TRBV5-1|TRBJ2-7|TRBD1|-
CASSWGTGGFYEQYF
TGCGCCAGCAGCTGGGGGACAGGGGGCTTCTACGAGCAGTACTTC
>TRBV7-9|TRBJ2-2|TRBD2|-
CASSIIAGVNTGELFF
TGTGCCAGCAGCATTATAGCGGGGGTTAACACCGGGGAGCTGTTTTTT
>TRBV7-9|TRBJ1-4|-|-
CASSLGQTATNEKLFF
TGTGCCAGCAGCTTAGGGCAGACTGCAACTAATGAAAAACTGTTTTTT
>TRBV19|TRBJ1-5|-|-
CASSMTSSSNQPQHF
TGTGCCAGTAGTATGACTTCGTCAAGCAATCAGCCCCAGCATTTT
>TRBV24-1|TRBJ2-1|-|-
CATSDPDSAEQFF
TGTGCCACCAGTGACCCGGACAGTGCTGAGCAGTTCTTC
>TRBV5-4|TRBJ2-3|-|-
CASSSPSTDTQYF
TGTGCCAGCAGCTCCCCTAGCACAGATACGCAGTATTTT
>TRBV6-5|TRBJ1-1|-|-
CASTSTGTYTEAFF
TGTGCCAGCACCTCAACAGGGACCTACACTGAAGCTTTCTTT
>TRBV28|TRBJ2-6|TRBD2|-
CASTLGTSGFSGANVLTF
TGTGCCAGCACCCTGGGGACTAGCGGTTTCTCTGGGGCCAACGTCCTGACTTTC
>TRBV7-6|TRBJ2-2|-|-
CASSLEQGYTGELFF
TGTGCCAGCAGCTTAGAACAGGGCTACACCGGGGAGCTGTTTTTT
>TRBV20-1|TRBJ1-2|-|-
CSASSGEAYGGYTF
TGCAGTGCTAGTTCGGGGGAGGCTTATGGCGGCTACACCTTC
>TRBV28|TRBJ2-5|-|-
CASSPKGVKETQYF
TGTGCCAGCAGTCCTAAGGGGGTAAAAGAGACCCAGTACTTC
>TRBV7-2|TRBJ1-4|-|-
CASTRDRSNEKLFF
TGTGCCAGCACCCGTGACAGGAGTAATGAAAAACTGTTTTTT
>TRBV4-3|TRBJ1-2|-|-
CASSQEHQGYGYTF
TGCGCCAGCAGCCAAGAACACCAGGGCTATGGCTACACCTTC
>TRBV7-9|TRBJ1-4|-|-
CASSLDTQWEKLFF
TGTGCCAGCAGCTTAGACACCCAATGGGAAAAACTGTTTTTT
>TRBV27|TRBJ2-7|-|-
CASSFIGRKGEQYF
TGTGCCAGCAGTTTTATCGGGAGAAAGGGCGAGCAGTACTTC
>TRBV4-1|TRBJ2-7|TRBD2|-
CASSQRAGDRIYEQYF
TGCGCCAGCAGCCAAAGAGCGGGGGACCGTATCTACGAGCAGTACTTC
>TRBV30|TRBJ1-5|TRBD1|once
CAWGGTVGQPQHF
TGTGCCTGGGGAGGGACAGTGGGTCAGCCCCAGCATTTT
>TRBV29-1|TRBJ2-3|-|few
CSVGPTDTQYF
TGCAGCGTGGGGCCCACAGATACGCAGTATTTT
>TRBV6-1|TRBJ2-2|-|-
CASSGVVRGKENTGELFF
TGTGCCAGCAGTGGGGTAGTGCGGGGTAAGGAGAACACCGGGGAGCTGTTTTTT
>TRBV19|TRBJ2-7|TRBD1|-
CASKPGGQGGYEQYF
TGTGCCAGTAAGCCCGGAGGACAGGGGGGCTACGAGCAGTACTTC
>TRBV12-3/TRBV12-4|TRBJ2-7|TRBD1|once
CASGHRGSYEQYF
TGTGCCAGCGGGCACAGGGGTTCCTACGAGCAGTACTTC
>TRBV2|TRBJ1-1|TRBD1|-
CASNLQGVTEAFF
TGTGCCAGCAATTTACAGGGGGTCACTGAAGCTTTCTTT
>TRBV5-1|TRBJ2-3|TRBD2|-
CASSLVLGLAGSTDTQYF
TGCGCCAGCAGCTTGGTTTTGGGACTAGCGGGGAGCACAGATACGCAGTATTTT
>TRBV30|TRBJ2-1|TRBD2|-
CAWSRLAGGPHEQFF
TGTGCCTGGAGTCGACTAGCGGGGGGACCGCATGAGCAGTTCTTC
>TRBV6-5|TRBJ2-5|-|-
CASSLQGTLETQYF
TGTGCCAGCAGCCTACAGGGAACCCTAGAGACCCAGTACTTC
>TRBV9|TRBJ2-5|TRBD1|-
CASSVSGGALETQYF
TGTGCCAGCAGCGTGTCAGGGGGTGCGTTGGAGACCCAGTACTTC
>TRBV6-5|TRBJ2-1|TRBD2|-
CASTAGSGRGNEQFF
TGTGCCAGCACCGCGGGTAGCGGGAGGGGGAATGAGCAGTTCTTC
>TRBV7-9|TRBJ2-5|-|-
CASSLLPGEETQYF
TGTGCCAGCAGCTTATTGCCGGGGGAAGAGACCCAGTACTTC